This T cell receptor (beta chain) was sequenced during a study of cytomegalovirus exposure and HLA in healthy donors. General observations from the study: A later analysis by the authors found several of the most significant clusters apparently linked to common viral pathogens. Later on, analysis showed that most CMV-associated TCR beta chains appeared to be HLA-restricted. A prior analysis recorded that most TCR beta V segments were productive about 87% or about 30% of the time.

Of note for this clone: Its antigen is not known.

Healthy bone marrow donors formed the donor group. CDR1 is SGHRS and CDR2 is YFSETQ in the germline V gene. The CDR3 has 16 amino acids. V dropped 0 bases and J dropped 0; count of bases not matched to a gene: 3. 60 Vbeta and 13 Jbeta primers were used in PCR. The method was immunoSEQ multiplex PCR; TCRdb's version includes in-frame clones alone and lacks a portion of them. This table holds about 200,000 clones. The sequence was obtained from a girl aged 2 to 10 in good health and CMV-seropositive. The rearrangement uses TRBV5-1 and TRBJ2-3; 8 positions agree with TRBD2. The material sequenced was PBMCs. The CDR3 sequence: CASSLVVAGSTDTQYF. CDR3 in DNA: TGCGCCAGCAGCTTGGTAGTAGCGGGGAGCACAGATACGCAGTATTTT.